Each of the 29 T cell receptor beta chains below was sequenced from the same sample in a study of control samples from healthy donors and cancer patients. Assay used: immunoSEQ multiplex PCR; TCRdb lists only in-frame clones, some missing. The profile shows tens of thousands of clones, about nine tenths of them singletons. Input material: blood. All receptors derive from a woman in her seventies in good health.

The chain couples TRBV6-6 to TRBJ1-1; D gene ambiguous. The CDR3 has 14 residues. Germline V gene data show CDR1 as MNHNY and CDR2 as SVGAGI (reference sequence). Trimming pared 6 bases from V and 3 bases from J, leaving 14 bases between. The CDR3 DNA is TGTGCCAGCAGCCGCCCAGGTGGGCACACTGAAGCTTTCTTT. It encodes CASSRPGGHTEAFF.

This clone was found a few times. The rearrangement links TRBV19 to TRBJ1-2; the D is unclear. In germline, CDR1 is LNHDA, CDR2 SQIVND (reference sequence). The V end lost 7 bases, the J end lost 0 bases, and 18 bases lay between the germline ends. The CDR3 sequence is 16 residues long. The CDR3 nucleotides are TGTGCCAGTACCTCCGGACCGATTTTCTCTAACTATGGCTACACCTTC. Amino acid sequence: CASTSGPIFSNYGYTF.

CDR3 sequence reads: CASSSQGSGELFF. Here the CDR3 DNA reads TGTGCCAGCAGCTCTCAGGGCTCCGGGGAGCTGTTTTTT. This chain connects TRBV3-1 (or the pseudogene TRBV3-2) to TRBJ2-2; D possibly corresponds to TRBD1 (5 bases). Germline-derived CDR1 and CDR2 are LGHDT and YNNKEL (reference sequence). There are 13 residues in the CDR3. V dropped 5 bases and J dropped 6 bases, with 10 bases sitting between them.

The chain employs TRBV15 and TRBJ2-3; 9 positions match TRBD2. This CDR3 is 14 amino acids long. Trimming at V came to 8 bases and at J to 3 bases, leaving 6 bases not matched to a gene. The germline gives CDR1 LNHNV, CDR2 YYDKDF (reference sequence). The CDR3 coding sequence is TGTGCCACCCGGGGGAGCGGGAGGACAGATACGCAGTATTTT. Translation: CATRGSGRTDTQYF.

By its share, this clone is medium-sized. The rearrangement joins TRBV2 to TRBJ1-5; no firm D call. V lost 2 bases and J lost 0, with 5 bases in between. The CDR3 contains 14 residues. CDR1 SNHLY and CDR2 FYNNEI come from the germline V gene. The CDR3 DNA sequence: TGTGCCAGCAGTGAATCGTATAGCAATCAGCCCCAGCATTTT. This gives the protein CASSESYSNQPQHF. Complete variable domain (other parts from reference TRBV2 and TRBJ1-5): EPEVTQTPSHQVTQMGQEVILRCVPISNHLYFYWYRQILGQKVEFLVSFYNNEISEKSEIFDDQFSVERPDGSNFTLKIRSTKLEDSAMYFCASSESYSNQPQHFGDGTRLSIL.

This clone was seen only a few times. This chain connects TRBV11-2 to TRBJ1-2; 8 bases map to TRBD1. V was pared by 4 bases and J by 3 bases, with 4 bases of the junction left unmatched. This CDR3 spans 14 amino acids. The germline gives CDR1 SGHAT, CDR2 FQNNGV. CDR3 in amino acids: CASSYTGGDYGYTF. The CDR3 bases are TGTGCCAGCAGCTACACAGGGGGGGACTATGGCTACACCTTC.

The V and J genes are TRBV7-9 and TRBJ1-2; possible D gene TRBD1, 5 bases. V lost 1 base and J lost 2, with 8 bases in between. The V gene's germline CDR1 is SEHNR and CDR2 FQNEAQ (reference sequence). The CDR3 has 14 amino acids. In DNA form, the CDR3 reads TGTGCCAGCAGCTTAGAAGCAGGGAACTATGGCTACACCTTC. Translation gives CASSLEAGNYGYTF.

The rearrangement links TRBV11-3 to TRBJ1-1; TRBD1 aligns across 8 bases. Germline CDR1 SGHNT, CDR2 YENEEA. CDR3 size: 17 residues. Trimming cost V 1 base and J 1 base; bases outside gene matches: 8. CDR3 protein: CASSLGSPGQGNTEAFF. The CDR3 DNA reads TGTGCCAGCAGCTTAGGCTCTCCAGGACAGGGGAACACTGAAGCTTTCTTT.

The V gene is TRBV7-2, the J gene TRBJ1-1; 7 positions agree with TRBD1. The length of the CDR3 is 14 residues. The V segment lost 2 bases and the J segment 6 bases; nucleotides outside the gene matches: 6. Germline values: CDR1 SGHTA, CDR2 FQGNSA. The CDR3 bases are TGTGCCAGCAGCTTAAGAAGACAGGGCGCTGAAGCTTTCTTT. Translating gives CASSLRRQGAEAFF. Supplemented by reference TRBV7-2 and TRBJ1-1, the full variable domain reads GAGVSQSPSNKVTEKGKDVELRCDPISGHTALYWYRQSLGQGLEFLIYFQGNSAPDKSGLPSDRFSAERTGGSVSTLTIQRTQQEDSAVYLCASSLRRQGAEAFFGQGTRLTVV.

The genes are TRBV7-2 and TRBJ1-2, with D possibly TRBD1 on 5 matching bases. Between the trimmed V and J ends, which lost 4 bases and 4 bases, there was a span of 19 bases. Per the germline V gene, CDR1 is SGHTA and CDR2 is FQGNSA. The CDR3 runs 16 residues. The CDR3 is CASSSPPGRLAYGYTF. The CDR3 DNA is TGTGCCAGCAGCTCCCCCCCGGGACGTCTTGCCTATGGCTACACCTTC.

The chain recombines TRBV28 with TRBJ2-5, with D perhaps assigned TRBD1 or TRBD2 (5 bases each). V lost 5 bases to trimming and J lost 4 bases, with 11 bases between them. CDR1 is MDHEN and CDR2 is SYDVKM in the germline V gene. This CDR3 is 13 amino acids long. In DNA, the CDR3 is TGTGCCAGCAGTCCCTCTGGGGGAGAGACCCAGTACTTC. The encoded protein is CASSPSGGETQYF.

V and J are TRBV27 and TRBJ1-2; 12 nucleotides align to TRBD1. Germline loops: CDR1 MNHEY, CDR2 SMNVEV (reference sequence). The CDR3 spans 15 residues. J lost 4 bases, V lost 5 bases, and 5 bases had no gene match. In DNA, the CDR3 is TGTGCCAGCAGTGCGGGACAGGGGGCCGGCTATGGCTACACCTTC. Translation gives CASSAGQGAGYGYTF.

CDR3 protein: CASSYRGVNYGYTF. The CDR3 nucleotides are TGTGCCAGCAGTTACCGGGGAGTTAACTATGGCTACACCTTC. V is TRBV6-5 and J is TRBJ1-2; the D is unclear. The CDR3 totals 14 residues. Deletions cut 2 bases from V and 1 base from J, with 8 bases between. Germline V gene data show CDR1 as MNHEY and CDR2 as SVGAGI.

The chain joins TRBV5-4 to TRBJ1-2, with no clear D. The CDR3 is 15 residues long. V was pared by 0 bases and J by 4 bases, with 13 bases between. Germline V gene data show CDR1 as SGHNT and CDR2 as YYREEE (reference sequence). The CDR3 loop is CASSLAERASYGYTF. The CDR3 DNA follows: TGTGCCAGCAGCTTGGCCGAAAGGGCGAGCTATGGCTACACCTTC.

This CDR3 reads CASSVPRVAGLNYGYTF. The CDR3 bases are TGTGCCAGCAGTGTCCCCCGAGTTGCGGGGCTTAACTATGGCTACACCTTC. The rearrangement uses TRBV2 and TRBJ1-2; possible D gene TRBD1, 5 bases. The V gene lost 4 bases and the J gene lost 1 base, with 19 bases spanning the gap. CDR3 length: 17 amino acids. CDR1 is SNHLY, CDR2 FYNNEI, per germline.

The chain carries TRBV6-1 and TRBJ1-6, with TRBD1 identical over 10 bases. Germline CDR1 and CDR2: MNHNS and SASEGT. The junction had 8 bases not matched to a gene; V was cut back by 2 bases and J by 7 bases. The CDR3 is 17 amino acids. CDR3: CASSESEWGQGNSPLHF. Here the CDR3 DNA reads TGTGCCAGCAGTGAATCGGAGTGGGGACAGGGGAATTCACCCCTCCACTTT.

V gene TRBV19 combines with J gene TRBJ2-2; the D gene is possibly TRBD1 (6 bases). CDR1 is LNHDA, CDR2 SQIVND, per germline (reference sequence). CDR3 length: 15 amino acids. Trimming left V 7 bases short and J 0 bases short, with 12 bases between. CDR3 loop: CASKGDNPNTGELFF. CDR3 DNA sequence: TGTGCCAGTAAAGGGGACAATCCGAACACCGGGGAGCTGTTTTTT.

CDR3 bases: TGTGCCAGCAGAATATTGAGTTGGGGAAATTCACCCCTCCACTTT. Protein sequence: CASRILSWGNSPLHF. The genes are TRBV5-6 and TRBJ1-6; D not certain. The CDR3 runs to 15 residues. Germline V lookup: CDR1 SGHDT, CDR2 YYEEEE. Trimming cost V 5 bases and J 7 bases, with 16 bases left between them.

V gene TRBV2 combines with J gene TRBJ2-3; 9 bases agree with TRBD2. The CDR3 sequence is 15 residues long. Germline CDR1 SNHLY, CDR2 FYNNEI. V was pared by 8 bases and J by 3 bases, with 9 bases of the junction left unmatched. Here the CDR3 DNA reads TGTGCCAGCGCTACGGGACTAGCTATTACAGATACGCAGTATTTT. It is translated as CASATGLAITDTQYF. Complete variable domain (other parts from reference TRBV2 and TRBJ2-3): EPEVTQTPSHQVTQMGQEVILRCVPISNHLYFYWYRQILGQKVEFLVSFYNNEISEKSEIFDDQFSVERPDGSNFTLKIRSTKLEDSAMYFCASATGLAITDTQYFGPGTRLTVL.

This clone was detected only a few times. The chain uses TRBV4-1 and TRBJ1-4, with 7 bases matching TRBD1. Germline V gene lookup returns CDR1 MGHRA and CDR2 YSYEKL. V lost 2 bases and J lost 9; bases outside the gene matches: 6. The CDR3 is made up of 14 amino acids. The chain's CDR3 is CASSQPRTGQKLFF. CDR3 DNA sequence: TGCGCCAGCAGCCAACCAAGGACAGGCCAAAAACTGTTTTTT.

The chain recombines TRBV6-5 with TRBJ2-6; tentative D call: TRBD1 (5 bases). Trimming removed 0 bases from V and 4 bases from J, with 10 bases in between. CDR1 is MNHEY and CDR2 is SVGAGI in the germline V gene. The CDR3 runs to 16 residues. CDR3 protein: CASSYSRGSGANVLTF. Written as DNA, the CDR3 is TGTGCCAGCAGTTACTCTAGGGGTTCCGGGGCCAACGTCCTGACTTTC.

This chain joins TRBV9 and TRBJ1-2; D possibly corresponds to TRBD1 (6 bases). Per the germline V gene, CDR1 is SGDLS and CDR2 is YYNGEE. The germline V and J ends were trimmed by 0 bases and 2 bases, with 14 bases remaining between them. CDR3 length: 16 residues. CDR3 sequence reads: CASSVGGAMTNYGYTF. The CDR3 coding sequence is TGTGCCAGCAGCGTAGGGGGGGCGATGACAAACTATGGCTACACCTTC.

V is TRBV6-4 and J is TRBJ2-3; 7 nucleotides align to TRBD2. V was clipped by 2 bases and J by 0 bases; unmatched bases: 2. This CDR3 is built from 15 residues. In germline, CDR1 is MRHNA, CDR2 SNTAGT. CDR3 bases: TGTGCCAGCAGTGACGGGACTACTAGCACAGATACGCAGTATTTT. Its translation is CASSDGTTSTDTQYF.

This chain joins TRBV19 and TRBJ1-2; TRBD1 matches at 11 bases. This CDR3 contains 15 residues. V gave up 4 bases and J gave up 4 bases; unmatched junction bases: 5. Looked up from germline, CDR1 is LNHDA and CDR2 is SQIVND (reference sequence). CDR3: CASSTRTGGSYGYTF. As DNA, the CDR3 is TGTGCCAGTAGTACCCGGACAGGGGGCTCCTATGGCTACACCTTC. Full variable domain (remainder filled in from reference TRBV19 and TRBJ1-2): DGGITQSPKYLFRKEGQNVTLSCEQNLNHDAMYWYRQDPGQGLRLIYYSQIVNDFQKGDIAEGYSVSREKKESFPLTVTSAQKNPTAFYLCASSTRTGGSYGYTFGSGTRLTVV.

The V gene is TRBV25-1, the J gene TRBJ2-1; TRBD2 aligns across 11 bases. This CDR3 is built from 15 residues. Germline CDR1 reads MGHDK; CDR2 reads SYGVNS. The V and J ends lost 5 bases and 2 bases, in that order; junction bases with no gene match: 2. The DNA for the CDR3 is TGTGCCAGCAGTAATAGCGGGGGGGCCTACAATGAGCAGTTCTTC. It is translated as CASSNSGGAYNEQFF.

V gene TRBV6-6 combines with J gene TRBJ2-3; D is unresolved. Trimming removed 6 bases at V and 4 bases at J, with 5 bases between. CDR3 size: 11 residues. Germline V gene lookup returns CDR1 MNHNY and CDR2 SVGAGI (reference sequence). In DNA, the CDR3 is TGTGCCAGCAGCGAGGCAGATACGCAGTATTTT. This gives the protein CASSEADTQYF.

The genes are TRBV27 and TRBJ1-1, with unresolved D. Germline lookup yields CDR1 MNHEY and CDR2 SMNVEV (reference sequence). This CDR3 spans 13 amino acids. Trimming pared 3 bases from V and 3 bases from J, leaving 8 bases between. CDR3 amino acids: CASSFGGDTEAFF. DNA of the CDR3: TGTGCCAGCAGTTTTGGCGGGGACACTGAAGCTTTCTTT.

This clone was seen only once. This rearrangement joins TRBV12-3 or TRBV12-4 to TRBJ1-4; D gene unclear. The CDR3 extends over 13 amino acids. The V end was cut by 9 bases, the J end by 7 bases, with 15 bases between. In DNA, the CDR3 is TGTGCCAGTGGAACAATAACGAGTGAAAAACTGTTTTTT. Its translation: CASGTITSEKLFF.

The chain couples TRBV7-6 to TRBJ2-7, with TRBD2 matching over 7 bases. This CDR3 has 16 amino acids. V gave up 1 base and J gave up 0 bases; unmatched junction bases: 6. The germline V gene encodes CDR1 SGHVS and CDR2 FNYEAQ. CDR3 sequence (DNA): TGTGCCAGCAGCTTAGAGGCGGGAGCCACCTCCTACGAGCAGTACTTC. This encodes CASSLEAGATSYEQYF.